The clone carrying this T cell receptor beta chain has more than one count but fewer than ten. Only in-frame clones appear in the TCRdb table, and some are missing; sequencing was by immunoSEQ multiplex PCR. This table holds tens of thousands of clones, around 80% found once. The sample originates from a study of blood T cell repertoires in COVID-19. Study context: PBMCs, B-cell-depleted T cells, or T cells were the source of the cDNA or gDNA that made up the material.

Per the germline V gene, CDR1 is KGHDR and CDR2 is SFDVKD. CDR3 length: 15 amino acids. V dropped 6 bases and J dropped 1 base, with 12 bases sitting between them. V usage is TRBV24-1 and J usage is TRBJ1-5; tentatively, D is TRBD1 (6 bases). This receptor was obtained from a human donor in a cohort sampled during active or convalescent COVID-19. The source material was peripheral blood. The CDR3 nucleotides are TGTGCCACCAGTCTCTCAGGGGTGAGCAATCAGCCCCAGCATTTT. The encoded protein is CATSLSGVSNQPQHF.